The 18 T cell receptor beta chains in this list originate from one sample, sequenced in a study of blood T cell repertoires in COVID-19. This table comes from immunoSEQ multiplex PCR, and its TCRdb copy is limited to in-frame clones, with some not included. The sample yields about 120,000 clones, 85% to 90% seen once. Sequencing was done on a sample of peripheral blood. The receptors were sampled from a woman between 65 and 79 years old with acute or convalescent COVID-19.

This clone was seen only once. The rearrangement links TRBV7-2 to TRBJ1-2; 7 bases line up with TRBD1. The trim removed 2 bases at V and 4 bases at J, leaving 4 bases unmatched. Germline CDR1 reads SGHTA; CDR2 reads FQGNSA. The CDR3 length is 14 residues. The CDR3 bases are TGTGCCAGCAGCTTACTGGGACAGAGCTATGGCTACACCTTC. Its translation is CASSLLGQSYGYTF.

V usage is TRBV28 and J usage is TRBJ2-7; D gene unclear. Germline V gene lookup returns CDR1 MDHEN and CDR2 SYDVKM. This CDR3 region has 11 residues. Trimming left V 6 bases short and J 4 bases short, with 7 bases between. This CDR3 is CASSVLYEQYF. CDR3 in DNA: TGTGCCAGCAGCGTACTGTACGAGCAGTACTTC.

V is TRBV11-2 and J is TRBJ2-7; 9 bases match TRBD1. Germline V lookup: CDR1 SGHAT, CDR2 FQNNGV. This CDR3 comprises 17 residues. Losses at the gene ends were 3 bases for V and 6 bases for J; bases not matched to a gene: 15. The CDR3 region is CASSFPLGGTGLFEQYF. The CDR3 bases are TGTGCCAGCAGCTTCCCCTTGGGCGGGACAGGGTTATTCGAGCAGTACTTC.

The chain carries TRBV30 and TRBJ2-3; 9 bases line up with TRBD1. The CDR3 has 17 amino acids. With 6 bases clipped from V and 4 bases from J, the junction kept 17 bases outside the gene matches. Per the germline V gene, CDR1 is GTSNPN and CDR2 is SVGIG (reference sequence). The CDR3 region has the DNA TGTGCCTGTTCTGGGCTCCGGGACAGGGTACACGCAGATACGCAGTATTTT. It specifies CACSGLRDRVHADTQYF.

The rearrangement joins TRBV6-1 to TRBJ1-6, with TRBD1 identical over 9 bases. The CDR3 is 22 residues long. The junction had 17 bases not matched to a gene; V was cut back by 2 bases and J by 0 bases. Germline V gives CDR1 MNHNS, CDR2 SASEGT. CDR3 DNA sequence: TGTGCCAGCAGTGAAAGGGGTCCCCGCGGACAGGGGATCCTCTCCTATAATTCACCCCTCCACTTT. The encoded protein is CASSERGPRGQGILSYNSPLHF.

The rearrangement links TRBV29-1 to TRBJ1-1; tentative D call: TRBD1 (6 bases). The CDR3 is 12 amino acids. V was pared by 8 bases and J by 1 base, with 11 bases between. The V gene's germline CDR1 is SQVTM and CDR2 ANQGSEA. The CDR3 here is CSLGHPNTEAFF. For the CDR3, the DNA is TGCAGCTTGGGACATCCGAACACTGAAGCTTTCTTT.

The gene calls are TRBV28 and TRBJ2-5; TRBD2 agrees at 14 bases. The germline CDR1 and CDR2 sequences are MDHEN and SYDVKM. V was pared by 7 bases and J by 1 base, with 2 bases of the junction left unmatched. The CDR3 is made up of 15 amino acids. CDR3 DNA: TGTGCCAGCACGGGACTAGCGGGGGCCCAAGAGACCCAGTACTTC. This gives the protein CASTGLAGAQETQYF.

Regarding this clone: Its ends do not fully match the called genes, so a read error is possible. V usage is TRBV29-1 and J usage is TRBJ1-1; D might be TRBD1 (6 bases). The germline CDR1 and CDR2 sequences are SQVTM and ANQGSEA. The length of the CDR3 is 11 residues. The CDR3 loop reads CSVQDTGFAFF. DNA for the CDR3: TGCAGCGTTCAAGACACAGGGTTCGCTTTCTTT.

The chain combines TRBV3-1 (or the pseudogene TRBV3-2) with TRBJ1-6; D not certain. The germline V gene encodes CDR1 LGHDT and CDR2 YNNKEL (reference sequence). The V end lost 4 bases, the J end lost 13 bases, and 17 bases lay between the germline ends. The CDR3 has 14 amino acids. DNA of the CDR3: TGTGCCAGCAGCCCCAAAGACTCCGCTCGGCCCCTCCACTTT. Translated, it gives CASSPKDSARPLHF.

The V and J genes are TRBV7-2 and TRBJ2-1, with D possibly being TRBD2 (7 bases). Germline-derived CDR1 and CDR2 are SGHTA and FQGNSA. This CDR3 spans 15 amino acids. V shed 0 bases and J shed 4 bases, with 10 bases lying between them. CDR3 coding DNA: TGTGCCAGCAGCTTAGCGGGGGGGCCTTACAATGAGCAGTTCTTC. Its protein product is CASSLAGGPYNEQFF.

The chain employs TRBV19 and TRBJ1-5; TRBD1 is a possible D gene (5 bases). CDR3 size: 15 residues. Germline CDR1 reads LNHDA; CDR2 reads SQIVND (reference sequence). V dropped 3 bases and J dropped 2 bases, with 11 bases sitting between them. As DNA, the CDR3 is TGTGCCAGTAGTATCCCAGGGATGGGCAATCAGCCCCAGCATTTT. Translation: CASSIPGMGNQPQHF.

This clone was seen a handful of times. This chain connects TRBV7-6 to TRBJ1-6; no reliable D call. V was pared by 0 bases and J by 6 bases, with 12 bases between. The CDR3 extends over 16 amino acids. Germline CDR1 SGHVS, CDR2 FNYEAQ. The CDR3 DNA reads TGTGCCAGCAGCTTAGCAAATCAGGTGTGTAATTCACCCCTCCACTTT. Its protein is CASSLANQVCNSPLHF.

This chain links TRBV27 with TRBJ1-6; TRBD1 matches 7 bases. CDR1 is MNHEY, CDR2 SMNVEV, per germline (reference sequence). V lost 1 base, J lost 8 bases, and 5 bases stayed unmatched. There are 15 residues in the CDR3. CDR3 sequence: CASSLYRGSDSPLHF. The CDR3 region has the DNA TGTGCCAGCAGTTTATACAGGGGATCGGATTCACCCCTCCACTTT.

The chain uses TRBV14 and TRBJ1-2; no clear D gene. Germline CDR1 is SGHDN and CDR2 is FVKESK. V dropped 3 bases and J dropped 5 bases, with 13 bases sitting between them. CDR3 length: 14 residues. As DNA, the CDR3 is TGTGCCAGCAGCCACGAGGTATCGGGATATGGCTACACCTTC. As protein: CASSHEVSGYGYTF.

The CDR3 loop reads CASSQVPSGPGANVLTF. The CDR3 nucleotides read TGCGCCAGCAGCCAAGTCCCTTCGGGTCCTGGGGCCAACGTCCTGACTTTC. This chain links TRBV4-1 with TRBJ2-6; no firm D call. Germline V gene data show CDR1 as MGHRA and CDR2 as YSYEKL. V was shortened by 1 base and J by 2 bases, with 12 bases between the two germline ends. The CDR3 sequence is 17 residues long.

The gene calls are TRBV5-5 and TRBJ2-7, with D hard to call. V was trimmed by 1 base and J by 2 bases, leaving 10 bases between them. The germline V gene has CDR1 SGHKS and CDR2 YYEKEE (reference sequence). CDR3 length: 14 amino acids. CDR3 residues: CASSLSHKTYEQYF. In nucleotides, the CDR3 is TGTGCCAGCAGCTTGTCACACAAAACCTACGAGCAGTACTTC. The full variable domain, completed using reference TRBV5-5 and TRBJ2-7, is DAGVTQSPTHLIKTRGQQVTLRCSPISGHKSVSWYQQVLGQGPQFIFQYYEKEERGRGNFPDRFSARQFPNYSSELNVNALLLGDSALYLCASSLSHKTYEQYFGPGTRLTVT.

The CDR3 loop is CASSPPPGLGYNEQFF. The CDR3 DNA reads as TGTGCCAGTAGTCCCCCTCCGGGACTAGGGTACAATGAGCAGTTCTTC. The chain has TRBV19 and TRBJ2-1; 8 bases fit TRBD2. The germline V gene encodes CDR1 LNHDA and CDR2 SQIVND (reference sequence). The CDR3 totals 16 residues. After removal of 5 bases from V and 4 bases from J, the junction contained 10 bases not matched to a gene.

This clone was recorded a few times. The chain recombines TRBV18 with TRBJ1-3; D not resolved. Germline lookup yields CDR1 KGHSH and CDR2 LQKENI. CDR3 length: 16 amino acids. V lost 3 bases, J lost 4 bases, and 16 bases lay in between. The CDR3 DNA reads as TGTGCCAGCTCACCCTTCGATCGGGGTTTGGGAAACACCATATATTTT. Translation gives CASSPFDRGLGNTIYF.